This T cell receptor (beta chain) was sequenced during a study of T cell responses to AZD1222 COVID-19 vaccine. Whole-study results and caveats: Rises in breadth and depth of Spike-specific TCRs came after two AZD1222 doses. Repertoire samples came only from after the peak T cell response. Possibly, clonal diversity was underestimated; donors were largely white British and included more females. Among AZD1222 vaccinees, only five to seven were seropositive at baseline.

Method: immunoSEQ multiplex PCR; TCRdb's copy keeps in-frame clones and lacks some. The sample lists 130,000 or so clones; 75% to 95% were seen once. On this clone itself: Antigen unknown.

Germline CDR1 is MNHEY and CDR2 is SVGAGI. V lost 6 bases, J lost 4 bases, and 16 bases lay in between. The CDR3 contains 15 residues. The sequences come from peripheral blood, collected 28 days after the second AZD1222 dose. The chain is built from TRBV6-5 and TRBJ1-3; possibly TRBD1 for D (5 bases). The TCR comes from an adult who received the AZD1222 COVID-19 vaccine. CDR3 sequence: CASSQTGTLGNTIYF. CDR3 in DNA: TGTGCCAGCAGCCAAACCGGGACGCTAGGAAACACCATATATTTT.